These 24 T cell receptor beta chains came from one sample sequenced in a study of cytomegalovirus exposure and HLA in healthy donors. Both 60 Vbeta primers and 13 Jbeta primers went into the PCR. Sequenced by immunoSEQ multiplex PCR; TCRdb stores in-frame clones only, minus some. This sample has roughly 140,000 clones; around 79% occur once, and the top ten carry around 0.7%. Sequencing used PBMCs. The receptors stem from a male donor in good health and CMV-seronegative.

The chain's CDR3 is CASKTSSGTDTQYF. CDR3 in DNA: TGTGCCAGCAAGACTAGTAGCGGCACAGATACGCAGTATTTT. The chain is built from TRBV2 and TRBJ2-3; the D gene is possibly TRBD2 (6 bases). The V end lost 7 bases, the J end lost 1 base, and 12 bases lay between the germline ends. CDR3 length equals 14 residues. Looked up from germline, CDR1 is SNHLY and CDR2 is FYNNEI.

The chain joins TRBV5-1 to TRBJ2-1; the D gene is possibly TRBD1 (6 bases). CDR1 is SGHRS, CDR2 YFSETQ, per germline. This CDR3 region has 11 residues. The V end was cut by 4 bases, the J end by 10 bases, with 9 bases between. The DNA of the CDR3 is TGCGCCAGCAGCGATACAGGGGAGCAGTTCTTC. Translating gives CASSDTGEQFF.

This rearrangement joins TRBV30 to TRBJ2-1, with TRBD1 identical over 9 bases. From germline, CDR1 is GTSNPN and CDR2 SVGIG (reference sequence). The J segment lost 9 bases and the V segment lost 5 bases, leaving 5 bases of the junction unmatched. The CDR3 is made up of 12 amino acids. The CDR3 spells CAWSQQGAEQFF. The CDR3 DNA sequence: TGTGCCTGGTCGCAACAGGGGGCTGAGCAGTTCTTC.

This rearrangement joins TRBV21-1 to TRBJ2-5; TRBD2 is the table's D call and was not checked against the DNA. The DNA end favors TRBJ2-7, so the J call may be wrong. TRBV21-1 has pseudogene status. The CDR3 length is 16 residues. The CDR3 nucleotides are TGTGCCAGCAGCTCATCCGGGGGGCAGGGGTCCTACGAGCAGTACTTC. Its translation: CASSSSGGQGSYEQYF.

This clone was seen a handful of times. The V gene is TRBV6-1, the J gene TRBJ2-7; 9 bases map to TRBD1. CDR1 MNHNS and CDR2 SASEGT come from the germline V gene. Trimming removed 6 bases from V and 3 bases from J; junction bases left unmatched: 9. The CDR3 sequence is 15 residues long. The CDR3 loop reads CASSYRGQGIYEQYF. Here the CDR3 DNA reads TGTGCCAGCAGCTATAGAGGACAGGGGATCTACGAGCAGTACTTC.

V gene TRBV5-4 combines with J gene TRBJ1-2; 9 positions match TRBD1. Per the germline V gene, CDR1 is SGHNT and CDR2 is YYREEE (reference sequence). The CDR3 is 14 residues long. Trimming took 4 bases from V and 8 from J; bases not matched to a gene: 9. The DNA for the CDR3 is TGTGCCAGCAGCCCACCGACAGGGGGTACCGGCTACACCTTC. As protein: CASSPPTGGTGYTF.

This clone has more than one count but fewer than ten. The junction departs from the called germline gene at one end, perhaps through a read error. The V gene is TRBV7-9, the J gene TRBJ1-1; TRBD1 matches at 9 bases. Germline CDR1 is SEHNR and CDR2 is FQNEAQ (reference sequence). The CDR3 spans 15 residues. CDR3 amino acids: CSSSLGDRANTEAFF. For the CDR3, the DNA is TGTTCCAGCAGCTTGGGGGACAGGGCGAACACTGAAGCTTTCTTT.

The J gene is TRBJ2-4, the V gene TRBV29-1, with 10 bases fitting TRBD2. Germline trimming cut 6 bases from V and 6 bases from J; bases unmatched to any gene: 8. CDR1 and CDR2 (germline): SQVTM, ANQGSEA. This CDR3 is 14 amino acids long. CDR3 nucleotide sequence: TGCAGCGTGCGGGTAGTAGCGGGGGGAAACATTCAGTACTTC. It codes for CSVRVVAGGNIQYF.

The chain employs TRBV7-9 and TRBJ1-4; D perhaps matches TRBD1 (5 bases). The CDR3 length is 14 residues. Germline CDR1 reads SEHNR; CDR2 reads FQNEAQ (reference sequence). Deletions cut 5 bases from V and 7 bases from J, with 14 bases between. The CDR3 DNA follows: TGTGCCAGCAGCCAAGAGGTAGACAGTGAAAAACTGTTTTTT. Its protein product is CASSQEVDSEKLFF.

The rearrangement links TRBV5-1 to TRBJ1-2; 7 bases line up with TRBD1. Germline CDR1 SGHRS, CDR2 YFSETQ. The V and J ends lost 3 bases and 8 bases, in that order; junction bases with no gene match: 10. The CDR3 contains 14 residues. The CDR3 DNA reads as TGCGCCAGCAGCTCCTACAGGGGCTTAATAGGCTACACCTTC. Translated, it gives CASSSYRGLIGYTF. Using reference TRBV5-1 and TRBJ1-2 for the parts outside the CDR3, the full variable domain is KAGVTQTPRYLIKTRGQQVTLSCSPISGHRSVSWYQQTPGQGLQFLFEYFSETQRNKGNFPGRFSGRQFSNSRSEMNVSTLELGDSALYLCASSSYRGLIGYTFGSGTRLTVV.

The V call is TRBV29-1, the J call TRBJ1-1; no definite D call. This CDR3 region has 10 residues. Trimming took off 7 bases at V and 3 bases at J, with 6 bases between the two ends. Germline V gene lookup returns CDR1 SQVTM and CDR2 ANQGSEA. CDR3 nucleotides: TGCAGCGCGGCGGACACTGAAGCTTTCTTT. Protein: CSAADTEAFF.

Here the CDR3 reads CASSWDSYSYEQYF. The CDR3 DNA is TGTGCCAGTAGTTGGGACAGTTACTCCTACGAGCAGTACTTC. The chain has TRBV19 and TRBJ2-7, with TRBD1 matching over 7 bases. V was pared by 5 bases and J by 0 bases, with 4 bases of the junction left unmatched. CDR3 length equals 14 residues. Looked up from germline, CDR1 is LNHDA and CDR2 is SQIVND (reference sequence).

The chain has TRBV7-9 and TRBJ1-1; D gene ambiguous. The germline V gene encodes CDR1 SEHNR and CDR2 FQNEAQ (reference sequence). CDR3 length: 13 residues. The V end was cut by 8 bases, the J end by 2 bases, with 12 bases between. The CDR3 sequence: CASYPVSNTEAFF. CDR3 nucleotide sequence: TGTGCCAGCTACCCGGTATCAAACACTGAAGCTTTCTTT.

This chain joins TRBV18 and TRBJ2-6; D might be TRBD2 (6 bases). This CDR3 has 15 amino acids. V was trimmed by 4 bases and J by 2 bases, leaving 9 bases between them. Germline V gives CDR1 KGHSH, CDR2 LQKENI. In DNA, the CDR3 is TGTGCCAGCTCACAGTCGGGGGCTGGGGCCAACGTCCTGACTTTC. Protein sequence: CASSQSGAGANVLTF.

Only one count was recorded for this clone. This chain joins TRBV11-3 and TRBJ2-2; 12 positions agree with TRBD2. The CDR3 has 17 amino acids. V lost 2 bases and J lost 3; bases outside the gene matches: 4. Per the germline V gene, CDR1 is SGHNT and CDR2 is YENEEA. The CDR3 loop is CASSLSASGGDTGELFF. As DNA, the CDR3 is TGTGCCAGCAGCTTAAGTGCTAGCGGGGGGGACACCGGGGAGCTGTTTTTT.

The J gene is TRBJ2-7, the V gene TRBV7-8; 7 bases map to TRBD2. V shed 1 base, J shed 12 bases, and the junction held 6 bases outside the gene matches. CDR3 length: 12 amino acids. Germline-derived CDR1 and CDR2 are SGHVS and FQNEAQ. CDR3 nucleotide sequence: TGTGCCAGCAGCTTAGGAGATGGGGAGGGGTACTTC. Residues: CASSLGDGEGYF.

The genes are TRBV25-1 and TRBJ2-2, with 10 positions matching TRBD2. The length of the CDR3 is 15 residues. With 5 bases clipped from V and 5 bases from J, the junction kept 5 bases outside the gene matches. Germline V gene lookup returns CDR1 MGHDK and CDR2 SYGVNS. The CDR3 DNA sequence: TGTGCCAGCAGTCTAGCGGGAGCGAGGACCGGGGAGCTGTTTTTT. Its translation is CASSLAGARTGELFF.

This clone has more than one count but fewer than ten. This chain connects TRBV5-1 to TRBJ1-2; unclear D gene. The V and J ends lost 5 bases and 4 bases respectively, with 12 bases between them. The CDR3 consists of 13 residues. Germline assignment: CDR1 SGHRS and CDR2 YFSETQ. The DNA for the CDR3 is TGCGCCAGCAGACTAGACACCGCCTATGGCTACACCTTC. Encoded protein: CASRLDTAYGYTF.

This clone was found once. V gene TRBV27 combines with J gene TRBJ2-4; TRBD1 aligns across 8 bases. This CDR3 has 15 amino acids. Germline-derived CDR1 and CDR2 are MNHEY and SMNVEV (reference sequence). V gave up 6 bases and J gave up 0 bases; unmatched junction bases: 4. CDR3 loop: CASSPDRGAKNIQYF. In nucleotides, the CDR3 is TGTGCCAGCAGCCCTGACAGGGGAGCCAAAAACATTCAGTACTTC.

The CDR3 reads CASSRSGNTDTQYF. CDR3 in DNA: TGTGCCAGCAGCCGTAGCGGGAACACAGATACGCAGTATTTT. This rearrangement joins TRBV11-2 to TRBJ2-3; 8 bases align to TRBD2. The V and J ends lost 5 bases and 2 bases, in that order; junction bases with no gene match: 3. Germline loops: CDR1 SGHAT, CDR2 FQNNGV. This CDR3 is built from 14 residues.

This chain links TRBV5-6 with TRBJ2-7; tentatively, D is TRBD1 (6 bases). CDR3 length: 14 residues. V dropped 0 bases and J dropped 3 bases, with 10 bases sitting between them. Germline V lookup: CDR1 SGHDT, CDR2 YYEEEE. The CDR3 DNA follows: TGTGCCAGCAGCTTGGAAAGGGGACACTACGAGCAGTACTTC. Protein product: CASSLERGHYEQYF.

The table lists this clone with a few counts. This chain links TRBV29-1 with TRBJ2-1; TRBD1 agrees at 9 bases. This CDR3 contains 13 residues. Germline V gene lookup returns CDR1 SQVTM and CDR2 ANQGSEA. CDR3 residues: CTGGTGTLNEQFF. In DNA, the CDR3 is TGCACCGGTGGGACAGGGACCCTCAATGAGCAGTTCTTC.

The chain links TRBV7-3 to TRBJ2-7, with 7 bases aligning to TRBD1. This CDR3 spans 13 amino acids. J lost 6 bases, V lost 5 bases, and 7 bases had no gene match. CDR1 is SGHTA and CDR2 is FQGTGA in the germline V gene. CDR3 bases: TGTGCCAGCAGCCCTACAGGGGTCTCCGAGCAGTACTTC. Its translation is CASSPTGVSEQYF.

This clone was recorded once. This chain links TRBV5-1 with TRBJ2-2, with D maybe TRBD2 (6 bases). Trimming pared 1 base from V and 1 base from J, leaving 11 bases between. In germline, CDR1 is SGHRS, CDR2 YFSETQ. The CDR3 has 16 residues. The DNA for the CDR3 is TGCGCCAGCAGCTTGTACGGCGGGGAGAACACCGGGGAGCTGTTTTTT. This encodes CASSLYGGENTGELFF.